This TCR beta chain derives from a study of PD-1 blockade in classical Hodgkin lymphoma. The table came from immunoSEQ multiplex PCR; TCRdb's copy has only in-frame clones and leaves some out. The data show approximately 9,300 clones, 91% seen once. Germline trimming cut 6 bases from V and 4 bases from J; bases unmatched to any gene: 5. Germline CDR1 is MDHEN and CDR2 is SYDVKM. CDR3 size: 15 residues. Notes on this clone: Its specificity is not known.

Regarding time point: newly diagnosed, previously untreated cHL patient sample. Thawed PBMCs were subjected to magnetic negative selection, which yielded isolated CD8+ T cells. The study, taken as a whole, reports: Newly diagnosed patients were reported to exhibit reduced baseline TCR diversity relative to healthy donors.

The sequenced sample consisted of CD8+ T cells from blood. The J gene is TRBJ2-3, the V gene TRBV28; TRBD2 matches at 12 bases. This TCR came from a human donor with classical Hodgkin lymphoma. The CDR3 DNA is TGTGCCAGCAGAAGACTAGCGGGAGTATCAGATACGCAGTATTTT. Protein product: CASRRLAGVSDTQYF.